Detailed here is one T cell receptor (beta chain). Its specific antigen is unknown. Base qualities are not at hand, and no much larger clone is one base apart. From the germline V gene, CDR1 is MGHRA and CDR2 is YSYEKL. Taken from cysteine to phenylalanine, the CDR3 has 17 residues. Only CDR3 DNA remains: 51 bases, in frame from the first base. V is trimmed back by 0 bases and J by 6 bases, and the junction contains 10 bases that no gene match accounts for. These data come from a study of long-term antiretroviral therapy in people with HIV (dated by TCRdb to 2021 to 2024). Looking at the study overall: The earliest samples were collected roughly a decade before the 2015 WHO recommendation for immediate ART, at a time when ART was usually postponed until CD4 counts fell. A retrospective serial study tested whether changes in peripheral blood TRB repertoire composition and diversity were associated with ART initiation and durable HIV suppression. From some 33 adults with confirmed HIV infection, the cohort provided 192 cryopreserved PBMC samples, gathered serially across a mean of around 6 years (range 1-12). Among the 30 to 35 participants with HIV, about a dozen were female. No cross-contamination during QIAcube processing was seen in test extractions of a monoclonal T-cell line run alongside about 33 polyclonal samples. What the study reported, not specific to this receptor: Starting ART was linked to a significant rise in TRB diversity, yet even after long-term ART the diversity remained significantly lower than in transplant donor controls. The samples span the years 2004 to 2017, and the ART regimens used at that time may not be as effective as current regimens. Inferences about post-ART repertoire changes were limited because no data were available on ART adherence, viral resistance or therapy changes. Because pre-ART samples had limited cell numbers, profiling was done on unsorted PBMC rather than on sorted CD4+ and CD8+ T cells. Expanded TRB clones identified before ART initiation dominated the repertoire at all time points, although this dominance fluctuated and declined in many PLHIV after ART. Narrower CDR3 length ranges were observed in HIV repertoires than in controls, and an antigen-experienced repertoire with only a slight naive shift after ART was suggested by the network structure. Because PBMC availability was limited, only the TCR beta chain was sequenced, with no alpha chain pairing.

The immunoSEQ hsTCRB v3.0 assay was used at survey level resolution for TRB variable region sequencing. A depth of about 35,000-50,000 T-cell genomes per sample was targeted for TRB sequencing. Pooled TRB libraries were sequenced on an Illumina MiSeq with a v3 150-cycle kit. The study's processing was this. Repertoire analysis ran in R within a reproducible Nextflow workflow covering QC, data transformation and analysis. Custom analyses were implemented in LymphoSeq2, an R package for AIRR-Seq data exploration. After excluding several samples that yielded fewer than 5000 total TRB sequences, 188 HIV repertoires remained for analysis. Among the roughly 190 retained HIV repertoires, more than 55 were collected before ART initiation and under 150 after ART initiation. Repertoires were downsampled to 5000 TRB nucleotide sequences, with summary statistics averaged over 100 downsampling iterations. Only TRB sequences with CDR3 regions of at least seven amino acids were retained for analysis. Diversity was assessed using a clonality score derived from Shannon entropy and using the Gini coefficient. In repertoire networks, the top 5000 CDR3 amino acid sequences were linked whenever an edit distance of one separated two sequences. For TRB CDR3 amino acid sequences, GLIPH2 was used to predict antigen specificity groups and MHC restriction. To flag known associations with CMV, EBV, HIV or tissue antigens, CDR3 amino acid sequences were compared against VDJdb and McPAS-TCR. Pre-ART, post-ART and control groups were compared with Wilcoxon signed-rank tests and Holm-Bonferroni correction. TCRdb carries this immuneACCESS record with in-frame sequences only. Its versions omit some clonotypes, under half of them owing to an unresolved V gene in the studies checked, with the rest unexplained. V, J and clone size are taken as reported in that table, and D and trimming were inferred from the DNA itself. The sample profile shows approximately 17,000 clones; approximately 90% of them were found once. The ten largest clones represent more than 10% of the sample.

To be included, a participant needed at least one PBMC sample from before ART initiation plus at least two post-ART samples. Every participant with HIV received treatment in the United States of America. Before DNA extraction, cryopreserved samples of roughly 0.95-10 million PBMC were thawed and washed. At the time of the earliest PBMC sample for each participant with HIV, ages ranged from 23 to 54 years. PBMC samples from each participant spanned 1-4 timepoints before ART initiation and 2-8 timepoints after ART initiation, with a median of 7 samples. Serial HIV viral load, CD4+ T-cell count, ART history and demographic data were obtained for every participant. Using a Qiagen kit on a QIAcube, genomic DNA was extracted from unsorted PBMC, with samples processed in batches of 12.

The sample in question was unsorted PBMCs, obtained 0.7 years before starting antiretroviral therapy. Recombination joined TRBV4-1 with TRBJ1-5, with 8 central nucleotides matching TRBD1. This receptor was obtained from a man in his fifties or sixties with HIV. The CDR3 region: CASSQDGSGTGTQPQHF. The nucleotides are TGCGCCAGCAGCCAAGATGGTTCCGGGACAGGAACTCAGCCCCAGCATTTT.